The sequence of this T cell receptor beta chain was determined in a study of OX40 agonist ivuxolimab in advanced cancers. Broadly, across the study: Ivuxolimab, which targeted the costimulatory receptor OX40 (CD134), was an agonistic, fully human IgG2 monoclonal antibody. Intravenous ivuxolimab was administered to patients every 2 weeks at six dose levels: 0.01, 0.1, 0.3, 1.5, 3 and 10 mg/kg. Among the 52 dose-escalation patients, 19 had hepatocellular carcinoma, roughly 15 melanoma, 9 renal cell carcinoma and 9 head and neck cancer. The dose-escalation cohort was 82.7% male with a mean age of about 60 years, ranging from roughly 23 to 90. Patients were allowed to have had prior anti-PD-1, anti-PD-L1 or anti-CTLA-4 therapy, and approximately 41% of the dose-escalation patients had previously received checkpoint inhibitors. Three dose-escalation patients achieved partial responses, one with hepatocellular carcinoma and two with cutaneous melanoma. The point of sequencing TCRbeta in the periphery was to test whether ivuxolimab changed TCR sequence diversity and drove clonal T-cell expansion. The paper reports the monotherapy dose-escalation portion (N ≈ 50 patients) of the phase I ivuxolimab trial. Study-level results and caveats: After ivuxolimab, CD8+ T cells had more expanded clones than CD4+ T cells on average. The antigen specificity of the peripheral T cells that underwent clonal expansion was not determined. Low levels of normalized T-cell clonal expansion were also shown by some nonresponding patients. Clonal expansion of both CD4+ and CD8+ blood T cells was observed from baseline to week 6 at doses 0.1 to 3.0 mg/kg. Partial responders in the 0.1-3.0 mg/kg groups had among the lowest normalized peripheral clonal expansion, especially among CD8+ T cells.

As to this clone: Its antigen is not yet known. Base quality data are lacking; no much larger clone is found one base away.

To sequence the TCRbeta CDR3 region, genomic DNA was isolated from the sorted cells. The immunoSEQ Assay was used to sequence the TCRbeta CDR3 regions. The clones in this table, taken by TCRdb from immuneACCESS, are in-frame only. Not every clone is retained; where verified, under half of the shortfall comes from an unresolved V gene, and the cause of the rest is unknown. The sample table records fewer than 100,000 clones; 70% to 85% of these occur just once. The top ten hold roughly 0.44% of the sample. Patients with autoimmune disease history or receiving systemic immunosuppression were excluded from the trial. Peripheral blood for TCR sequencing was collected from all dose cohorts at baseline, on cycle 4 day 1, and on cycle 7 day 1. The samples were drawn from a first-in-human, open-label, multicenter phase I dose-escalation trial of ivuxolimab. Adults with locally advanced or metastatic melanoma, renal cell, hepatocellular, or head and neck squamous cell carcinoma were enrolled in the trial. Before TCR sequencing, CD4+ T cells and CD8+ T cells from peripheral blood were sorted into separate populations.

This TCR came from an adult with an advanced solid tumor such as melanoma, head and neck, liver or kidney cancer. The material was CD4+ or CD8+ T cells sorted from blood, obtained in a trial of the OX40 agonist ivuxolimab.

The DNA is as follows: TGTGCCAGCAGCTTAAATCCTAGCAACTCCTACGAGCAGTACTTC. This yields the protein CASSLNPSNSYEQYF. The chain is made from TRBV7-6 and TRBJ2-7, with TRBD2 perhaps the D gene, on 5 matching bases. The CDR3 runs 15 residues from the cysteine to the phenylalanine. Only CDR3 DNA is held: 45 bases, read in frame from base 1. V is cut by 2 bases and J by 0 bases, and the space between the germline ends is 11 bases. CDR1 and CDR2, looked up from the germline V gene, are SGHVS and FNYEAQ.